This T cell receptor beta chain was identified in a study of blood T cells in healthy people across ages. The authors ran a second PCR of 7 to 11 cycles using a sample-barcoded 5' primer and a J-beta primer mix. Each cDNA molecule, via a template-switch adaptor with 12 random nucleotides, was tagged. Per sample, CDR3-containing paired-end reads numbered at least 2.5 million. TCRdb re-analysed the 5' RACE reads in MiXCR, keeping a single row per CDR3 protein. The top ten hold about an eighth of the sample, which has around 990,000 distinct CDR3 sequences, 35% to 40% seen once. Each donor was a healthy Caucasian individual from Russia, aged roughly 6 to 100. Samples each had at least 5 micrograms of total RNA extracted. V dropped 6 bases and J dropped 0 bases, with 3 bases sitting between them. Germline V lookup: CDR1 SGHTA, CDR2 FQGNSA. This CDR3 comprises 13 residues. Ten or more counts support this clonotype.

The sequence came from a man in his late teens or twenties in good health. The sample comprised blood. The chain combines TRBV7-2 with TRBJ2-6, with no clear D. CDR3 residues: CASRYSGANVLTF. CDR3 nucleotide sequence: TGTGCCAGCAGGTACTCTGGGGCCAACGTCCTGACTTTC.